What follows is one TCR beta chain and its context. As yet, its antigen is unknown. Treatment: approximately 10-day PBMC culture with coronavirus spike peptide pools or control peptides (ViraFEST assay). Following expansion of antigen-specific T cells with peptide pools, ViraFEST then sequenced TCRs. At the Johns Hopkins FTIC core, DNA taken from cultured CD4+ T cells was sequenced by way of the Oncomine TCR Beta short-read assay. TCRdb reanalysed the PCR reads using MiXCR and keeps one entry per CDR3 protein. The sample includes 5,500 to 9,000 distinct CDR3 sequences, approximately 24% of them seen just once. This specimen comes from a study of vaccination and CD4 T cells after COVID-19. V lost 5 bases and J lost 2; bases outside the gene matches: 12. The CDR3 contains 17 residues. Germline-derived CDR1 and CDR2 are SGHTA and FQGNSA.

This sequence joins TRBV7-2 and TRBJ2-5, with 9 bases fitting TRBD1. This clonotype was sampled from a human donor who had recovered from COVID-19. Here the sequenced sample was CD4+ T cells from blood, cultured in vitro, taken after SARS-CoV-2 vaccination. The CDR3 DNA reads TGTGCCAGCAGCCCCGGTCCGCCCGGGACAGGGCAAGAGACCCAGTACTTC. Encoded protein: CASSPGPPGTGQETQYF.